This TCR beta chain was identified in a study of T cell changes during pregnancy in multiple sclerosis (dated by TCRdb to the late 2010s). About the investigation overall: In women with multiple sclerosis, the researchers looked at how the T cell repertoire shifted as pregnancy progressed.

As regards this clone: What this receptor recognizes is not known. No much larger clone is present one base from it, and per-base qualities are unavailable.

CDR1 and CDR2, per the germline V gene (reference sequence), are SGHNT and YYREEE. V and J are truncated by 5 bases and 3 bases respectively, leaving an intervening sequence of 8 bases. From its cysteine to its phenylalanine, the CDR3 spans 12 amino acids. Solely the CDR3 DNA is kept, with 36 bases framed from the first base. The library relied on the immunoSEQ multiplex PCR assay. As stored in TCRdb, this immuneACCESS dataset retains in-frame rearrangements with V and J assigned. A fraction of the clones does not appear; measured against another copy, unresolved V genes explain less than half of the discrepancy, and the remainder lacks a known reason. Counted in this sample were tens of thousands of clones; over 85% of them appeared once. The ten largest clones take up over 2.5% of the sample.

The V and J genes are TRBV5-4 and TRBJ1-2, with the D gene call left open. The clonotype originates from a female donor with multiple sclerosis, enrolled in a pregnancy study. The material sequenced was CD8+ T cells from peripheral blood mononuclear cells, taken in the third trimester of pregnancy. The CDR3 protein sequence reads: CASSGGYYGYTF. The nucleotide sequence is TGTGCCAGCAGTGGCGGGTACTATGGCTACACCTTC.